The clone carrying this T cell receptor beta chain has just a few counts. Its antigen remains unknown. This entry is derived from a study of response to subunit inactivated influenza vaccine. The germline V and J ends were trimmed by 2 bases and 2 bases, with 7 bases remaining between them. From germline, CDR1 is GTSNPN and CDR2 SVGIG (reference sequence). The CDR3 extends over 13 amino acids. Study findings and constraints: Authors suggested each seasonal influenza vaccination recruits few new T cells.

TCRdb itself ran the RT-PCR reads through MiXCR, one entry per CDR3 protein. The sample contains fewer than 400,000 distinct CDR3 sequences, roughly a fifth of which appear only once. This chain uses TRBV30 with TRBJ1-3; D not resolved. This clonotype was obtained from a man between 50 and 69 years old who received an inactivated influenza vaccine. The sequenced sample was PBMCs from blood, obtained less than 22 months after vaccination. The CDR3 DNA reads TGTGCCTGGAGTTCCGACACTGGAAACACCATATATTTT. Translating it yields CAWSSDTGNTIYF.